This TCR beta chain was observed in a study of blood T cell repertoires in COVID-19. Using immunoSEQ multiplex PCR, the repertoire was profiled, and TCRdb retains in-frame clones only, with some absent. The sample lists about 47,000 clones; more than 80% were seen once. Germline assignment: CDR1 SGHTA and CDR2 FQGNSA. CDR3 length equals 13 residues. Trimming cost V 6 bases and J 0 bases, with 8 bases left between them. Sequencing input: peripheral blood. This chain links TRBV7-2 with TRBJ1-2; D remains ambiguous. The receptor comes from a man between 60 and 75 years old with acute or convalescent COVID-19. The CDR3 coding sequence is TGTGCCAGCAGGGTTATAGCTAACTATGGCTACACCTTC. Its translation is CASRVIANYGYTF. Using reference TRBV7-2 and TRBJ1-2 for the parts outside the CDR3, the full variable domain is GAGVSQSPSNKVTEKGKDVELRCDPISGHTALYWYRQSLGQGLEFLIYFQGNSAPDKSGLPSDRFSAERTGGSVSTLTIQRTQQEDSAVYLCASRVIANYGYTFGSGTRLTVV.